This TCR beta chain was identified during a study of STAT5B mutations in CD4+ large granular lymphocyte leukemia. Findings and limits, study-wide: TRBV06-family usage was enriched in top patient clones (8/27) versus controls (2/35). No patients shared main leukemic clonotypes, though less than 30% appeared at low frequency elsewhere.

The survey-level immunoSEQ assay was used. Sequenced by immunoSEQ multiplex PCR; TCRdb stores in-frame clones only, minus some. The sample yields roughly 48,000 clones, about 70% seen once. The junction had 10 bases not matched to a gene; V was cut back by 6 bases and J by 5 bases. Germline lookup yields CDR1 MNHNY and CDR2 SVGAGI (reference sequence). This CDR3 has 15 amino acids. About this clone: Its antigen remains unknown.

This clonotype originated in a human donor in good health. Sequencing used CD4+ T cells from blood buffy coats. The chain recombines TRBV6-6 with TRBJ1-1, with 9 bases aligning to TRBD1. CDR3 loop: CASSTGTGRETEAFF. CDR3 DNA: TGTGCCAGCAGCACCGGGACAGGGAGGGAGACTGAAGCTTTCTTT.